These 8 T cell receptor beta chains share one sample of origin, sequenced in a study of control samples from healthy donors and cancer patients. The assay was immunoSEQ multiplex PCR, and TCRdb's table has in-frame clones only and misses some. The sample holds about 170,000 clones, under 95% seen once. Sequencing was performed on blood. The receptors stem from a woman between 18 and 30 years old in good health.

About this clone: Other nucleotide sequences in the sample specify the same CDR3. The chain joins TRBV29-1 to TRBJ2-1, with 8 bases matching TRBD2. The CDR3 is made up of 16 amino acids. V shed 4 bases, J shed 8 bases, and the junction held 16 bases outside the gene matches. The germline CDR1 and CDR2 sequences are SQVTM and ANQGSEA. The CDR3 DNA sequence: TGCAGCGTTGGCGGGGGAGGATTAGCGGGACTGCATGAGCAGTTCTTC. Its translation: CSVGGGGLAGLHEQFF.

V and J are TRBV5-1 and TRBJ1-1; 7 bases match TRBD1. The CDR3 has 15 amino acids. The germline CDR1 and CDR2 sequences are SGHRS and YFSETQ. The V and J ends lost 2 bases and 6 bases, in that order; junction bases with no gene match: 10. The CDR3 loop reads CASSLQGGRIAEAFF. CDR3 sequence (DNA): TGCGCCAGCAGCTTACAAGGGGGCAGGATCGCTGAAGCTTTCTTT.

The genes are TRBV5-1 and TRBJ1-1; tentatively, D is TRBD1 (5 bases). The CDR3 sequence is 13 residues long. The ends were cut back, 7 bases at V and 0 bases at J, with 10 bases in the middle. CDR1 and CDR2 (germline): SGHRS, YFSETQ. The CDR3 loop reads CASGRQMNTEAFF. The DNA of the CDR3 is TGCGCCAGCGGGCGACAGATGAACACTGAAGCTTTCTTT.

The chain combines TRBV13 with TRBJ2-3, with D unresolved. Germline values: CDR1 PRHDT, CDR2 FYEKMQ (reference sequence). This CDR3 contains 15 residues. Trimming pared 1 base from V and 5 bases from J, leaving 13 bases between. DNA for the CDR3: TGTGCCAGCAGCTTAGCCCAGAGATACGAAGATACGCAGTATTTT. Protein sequence: CASSLAQRYEDTQYF.

The chain carries TRBV6-5 and TRBJ2-3, with TRBD1 matching over 8 bases. The CDR3 contains 15 residues. V lost 0 bases to trimming and J lost 7 bases; unmatched junction nucleotides: 6. The germline gives CDR1 MNHEY, CDR2 SVGAGI. The CDR3 DNA reads TGTGCCAGCAGTTACTCCCGGGACAGGTGGAATACGCAGTATTTT. This codes for CASSYSRDRWNTQYF.

V is TRBV6-1 and J is TRBJ1-5; D might be TRBD1 (5 bases). Trimming stripped 3 bases from V and 2 bases from J, with 14 bases between. The length of the CDR3 is 16 residues. From germline, CDR1 is MNHNS and CDR2 SASEGT. The CDR3 coding sequence is TGTGCCAGCAGTGATGTCGGGGGTAGAGGCAATCAGCCCCAGCATTTT. It encodes CASSDVGGRGNQPQHF.

The chain is built from TRBV9 and TRBJ2-7; D is possibly TRBD2 (5 bases). Germline CDR1 reads SGDLS; CDR2 reads YYNGEE. The V and J ends lost 4 bases and 5 bases respectively, with 19 bases between them. The CDR3 length is 15 residues. CDR3 coding DNA: TGTGCCAGCAGCTTGGAGGCCAACCGTGGCCACGAGCAGTACTTC. The encoded protein is CASSLEANRGHEQYF.

The V call is TRBV9, the J call TRBJ2-1; D gene unclear. The CDR3 spans 11 residues. The V end was cut by 4 bases, the J end by 10 bases, with 9 bases between. The germline gives CDR1 SGDLS, CDR2 YYNGEE. The CDR3 here is CASSPDQEQFF. As DNA, the CDR3 is TGTGCCAGCAGCCCAGACCAGGAGCAGTTCTTC.